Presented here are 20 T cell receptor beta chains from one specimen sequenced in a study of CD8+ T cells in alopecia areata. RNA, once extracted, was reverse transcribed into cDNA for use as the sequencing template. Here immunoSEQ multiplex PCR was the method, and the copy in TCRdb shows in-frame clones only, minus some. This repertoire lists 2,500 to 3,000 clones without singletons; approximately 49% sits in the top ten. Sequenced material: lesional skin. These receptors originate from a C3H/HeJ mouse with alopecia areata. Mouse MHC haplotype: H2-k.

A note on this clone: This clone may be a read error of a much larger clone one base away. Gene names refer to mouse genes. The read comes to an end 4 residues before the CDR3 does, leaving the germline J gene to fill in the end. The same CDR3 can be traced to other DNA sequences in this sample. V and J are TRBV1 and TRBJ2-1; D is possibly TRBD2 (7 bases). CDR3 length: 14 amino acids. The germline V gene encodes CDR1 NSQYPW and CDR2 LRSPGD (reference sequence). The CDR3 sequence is CTCSADGGRAEQFF. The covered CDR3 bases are TGTACCTGCAGTGCAGATGGGGGGCGTGCT.

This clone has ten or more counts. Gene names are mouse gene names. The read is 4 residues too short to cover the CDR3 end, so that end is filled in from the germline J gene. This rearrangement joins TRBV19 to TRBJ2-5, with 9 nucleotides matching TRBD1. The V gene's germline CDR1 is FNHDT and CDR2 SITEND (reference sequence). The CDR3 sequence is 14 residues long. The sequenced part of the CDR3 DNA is TGTGCCAGCAGTAAGGGGGACAGGGAAGAC. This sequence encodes CASSKGDRED. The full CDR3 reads CASSKGDREDTQYF.

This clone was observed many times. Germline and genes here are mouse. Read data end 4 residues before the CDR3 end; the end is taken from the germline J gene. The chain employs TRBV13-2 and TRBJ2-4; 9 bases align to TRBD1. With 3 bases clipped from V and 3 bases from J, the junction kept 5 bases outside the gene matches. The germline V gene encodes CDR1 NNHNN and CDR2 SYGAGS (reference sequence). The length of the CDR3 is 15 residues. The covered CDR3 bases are TGTGCCAGCGGTGGGACAGGGGTTAGACAAAAC. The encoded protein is CASGGTGVRQN. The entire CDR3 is CASGGTGVRQNTLYF.

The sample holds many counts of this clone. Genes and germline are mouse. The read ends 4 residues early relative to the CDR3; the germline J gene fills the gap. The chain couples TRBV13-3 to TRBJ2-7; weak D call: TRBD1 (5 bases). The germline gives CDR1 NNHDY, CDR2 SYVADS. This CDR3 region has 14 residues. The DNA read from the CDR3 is TGTGCCAGCAGTGATAGGGCAGGGAGTTAT. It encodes CASSDRAGSY. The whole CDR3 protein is CASSDRAGSYEQYF.

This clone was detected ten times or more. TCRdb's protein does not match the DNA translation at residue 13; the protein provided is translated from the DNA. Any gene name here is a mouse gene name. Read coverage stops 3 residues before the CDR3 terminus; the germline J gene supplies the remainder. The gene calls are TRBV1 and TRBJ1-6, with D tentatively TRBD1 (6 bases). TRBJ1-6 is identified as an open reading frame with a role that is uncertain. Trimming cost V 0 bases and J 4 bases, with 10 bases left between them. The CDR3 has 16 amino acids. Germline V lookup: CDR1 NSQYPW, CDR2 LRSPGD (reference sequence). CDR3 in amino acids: CTCSADRRGYNSPLYF. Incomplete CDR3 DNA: TGCACCTGCAGTGCAGATCGCAGGGGTTATAATTCGCCC.

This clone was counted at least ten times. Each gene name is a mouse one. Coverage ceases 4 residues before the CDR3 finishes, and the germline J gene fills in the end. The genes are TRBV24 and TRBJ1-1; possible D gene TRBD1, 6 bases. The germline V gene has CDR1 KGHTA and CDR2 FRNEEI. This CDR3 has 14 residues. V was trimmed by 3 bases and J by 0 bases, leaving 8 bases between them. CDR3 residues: CASSLQGANTEVFF. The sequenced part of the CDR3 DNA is TGTGCCAGCAGTCTACAGGGAGCAAACACA.

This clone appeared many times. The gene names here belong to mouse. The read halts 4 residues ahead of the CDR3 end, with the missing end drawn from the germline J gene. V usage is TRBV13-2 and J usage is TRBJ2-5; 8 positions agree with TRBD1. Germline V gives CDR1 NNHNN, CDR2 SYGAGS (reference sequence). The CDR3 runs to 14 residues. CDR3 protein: CASGARTGRDTQYF. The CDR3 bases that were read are TGTGCCAGCGGTGCTCGGACAGGGAGGGAC.

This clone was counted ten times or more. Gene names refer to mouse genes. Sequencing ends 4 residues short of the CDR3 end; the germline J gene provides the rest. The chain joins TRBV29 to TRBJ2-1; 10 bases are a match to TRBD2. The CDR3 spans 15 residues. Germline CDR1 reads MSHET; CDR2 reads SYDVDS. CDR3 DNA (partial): TGTGCTAGCAGTTTATCGCTCTGGGGGGGCGCT. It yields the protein CASSLSLWGGA. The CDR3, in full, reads CASSLSLWGGAEQFF.

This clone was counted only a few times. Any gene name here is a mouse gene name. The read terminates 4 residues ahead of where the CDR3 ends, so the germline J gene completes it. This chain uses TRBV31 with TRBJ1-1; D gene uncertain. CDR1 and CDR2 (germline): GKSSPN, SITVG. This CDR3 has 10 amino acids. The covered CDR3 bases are TGTGCCTGGAGTCTGGGA. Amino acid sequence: CAWSLG. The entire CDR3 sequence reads CAWSLGEVFF.

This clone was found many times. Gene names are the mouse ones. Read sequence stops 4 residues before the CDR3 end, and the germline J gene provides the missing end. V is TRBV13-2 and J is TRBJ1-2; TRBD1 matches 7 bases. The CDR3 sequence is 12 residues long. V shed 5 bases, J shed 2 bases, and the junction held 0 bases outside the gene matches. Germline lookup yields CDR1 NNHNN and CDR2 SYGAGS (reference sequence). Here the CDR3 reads CASGGQNSDYTF. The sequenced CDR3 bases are TGTGCCAGCGGGGGACAGAACTCC.

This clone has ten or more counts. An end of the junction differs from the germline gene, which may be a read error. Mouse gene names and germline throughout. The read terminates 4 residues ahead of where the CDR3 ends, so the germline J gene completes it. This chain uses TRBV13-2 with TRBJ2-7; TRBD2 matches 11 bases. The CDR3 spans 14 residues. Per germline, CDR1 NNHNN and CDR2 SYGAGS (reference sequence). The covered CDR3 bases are TGTGCCAGCGGGGATGGGACTGGGGGCAAT. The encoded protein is CASGDGTGGN. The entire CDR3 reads CASGDGTGGNEQYF.

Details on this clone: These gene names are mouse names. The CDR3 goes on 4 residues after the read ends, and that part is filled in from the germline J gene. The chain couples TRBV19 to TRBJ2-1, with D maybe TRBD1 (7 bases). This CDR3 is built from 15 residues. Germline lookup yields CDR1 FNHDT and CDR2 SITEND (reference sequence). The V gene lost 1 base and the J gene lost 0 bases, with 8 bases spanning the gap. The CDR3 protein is CASSIQGGNYAEQFF. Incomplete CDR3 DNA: TGTGCCAGCAGTATACAGGGGGGTAACTATGCT.

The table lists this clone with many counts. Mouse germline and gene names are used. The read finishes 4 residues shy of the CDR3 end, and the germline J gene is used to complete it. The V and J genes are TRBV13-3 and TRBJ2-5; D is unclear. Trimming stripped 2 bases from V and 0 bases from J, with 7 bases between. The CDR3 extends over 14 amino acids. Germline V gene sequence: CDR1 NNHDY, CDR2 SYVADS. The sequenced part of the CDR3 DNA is TGTGCCAGCAGTGAAACAGCTAACCAAGAC. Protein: CASSETANQD. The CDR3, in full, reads CASSETANQDTQYF.

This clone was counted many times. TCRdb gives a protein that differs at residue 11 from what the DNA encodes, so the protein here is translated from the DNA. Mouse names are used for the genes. Partial CDR3 DNA: TGCACCTGCAGTGCAGGACAGTATAATTCGCCC. This encodes CTCSAGQYNSP. The CDR3 in its entirety is CTCSAGQYNSPLYF. The V and J genes are TRBV1 and TRBJ1-6, with D tentatively TRBD1 (5 bases). The DNA ends 3 residues before the CDR3 does, and the rest of the CDR3 is filled in from the germline J gene. TRBJ1-6 qualifies as an ORF whose function is uncertain. With 1 base removed from V and 4 bases from J, the gap between germline ends came to 5 bases. In germline, CDR1 is NSQYPW, CDR2 LRSPGD (reference sequence). This CDR3 is built from 14 residues.

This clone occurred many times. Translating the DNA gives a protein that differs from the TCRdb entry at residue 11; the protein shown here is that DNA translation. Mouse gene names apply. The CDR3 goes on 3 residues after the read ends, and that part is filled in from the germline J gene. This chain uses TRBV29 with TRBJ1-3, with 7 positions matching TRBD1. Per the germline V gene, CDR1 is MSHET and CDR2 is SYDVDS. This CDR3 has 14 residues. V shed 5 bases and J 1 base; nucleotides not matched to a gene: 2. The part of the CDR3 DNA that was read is TGTGCTAGCAGTCCGACAGGGTCTGGAAATACG. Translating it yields CASSPTGSGNT. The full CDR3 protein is CASSPTGSGNTLYF.

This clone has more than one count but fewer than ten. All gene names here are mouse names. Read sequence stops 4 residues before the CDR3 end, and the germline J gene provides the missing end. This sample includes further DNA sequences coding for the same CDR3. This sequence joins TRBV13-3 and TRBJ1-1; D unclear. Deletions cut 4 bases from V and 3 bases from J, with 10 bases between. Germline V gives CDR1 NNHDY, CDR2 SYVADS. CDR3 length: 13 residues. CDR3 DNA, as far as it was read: TGTGCCAGCAGTCGGCAGGCAGACACA. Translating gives CASSRQADT. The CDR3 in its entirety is CASSRQADTEVFF.

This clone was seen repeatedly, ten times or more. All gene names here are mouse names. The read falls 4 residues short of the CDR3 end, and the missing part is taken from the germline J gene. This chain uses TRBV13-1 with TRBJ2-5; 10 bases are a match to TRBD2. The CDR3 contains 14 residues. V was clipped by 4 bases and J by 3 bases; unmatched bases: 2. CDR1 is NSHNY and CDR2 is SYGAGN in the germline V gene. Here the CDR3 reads CASSHWGGQDTQYF. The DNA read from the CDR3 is TGTGCCAGCAGTCACTGGGGGGGGCAAGAC.

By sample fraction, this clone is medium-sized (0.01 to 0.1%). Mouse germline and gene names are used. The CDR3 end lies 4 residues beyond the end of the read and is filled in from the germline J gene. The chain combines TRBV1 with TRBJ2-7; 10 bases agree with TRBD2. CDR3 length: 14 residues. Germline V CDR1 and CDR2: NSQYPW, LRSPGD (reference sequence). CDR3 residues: CTCSADDWGDEQYF. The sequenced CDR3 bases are TGCACCTGCAGTGCAGACGACTGGGGGGAT.

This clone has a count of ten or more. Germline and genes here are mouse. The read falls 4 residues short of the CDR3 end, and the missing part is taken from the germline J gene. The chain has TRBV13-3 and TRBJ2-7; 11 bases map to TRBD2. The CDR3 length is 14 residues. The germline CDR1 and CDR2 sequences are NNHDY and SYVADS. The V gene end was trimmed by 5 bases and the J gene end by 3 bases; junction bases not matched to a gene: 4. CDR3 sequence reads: CASRRDWGIYEQYF. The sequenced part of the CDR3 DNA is TGTGCCAGCAGGAGGGACTGGGGGATCTAT.

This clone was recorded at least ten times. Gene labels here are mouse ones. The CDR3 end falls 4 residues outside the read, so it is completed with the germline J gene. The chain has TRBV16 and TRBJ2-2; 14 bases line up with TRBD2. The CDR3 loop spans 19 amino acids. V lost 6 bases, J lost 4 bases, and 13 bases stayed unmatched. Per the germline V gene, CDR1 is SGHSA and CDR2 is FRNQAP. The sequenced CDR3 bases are TGTGCAAGCAGGCCTCTCCGGGACTGGGGGGGCAGGGGCACCGGG. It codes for CASRPLRDWGGRGTG. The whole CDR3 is CASRPLRDWGGRGTGQLYF.